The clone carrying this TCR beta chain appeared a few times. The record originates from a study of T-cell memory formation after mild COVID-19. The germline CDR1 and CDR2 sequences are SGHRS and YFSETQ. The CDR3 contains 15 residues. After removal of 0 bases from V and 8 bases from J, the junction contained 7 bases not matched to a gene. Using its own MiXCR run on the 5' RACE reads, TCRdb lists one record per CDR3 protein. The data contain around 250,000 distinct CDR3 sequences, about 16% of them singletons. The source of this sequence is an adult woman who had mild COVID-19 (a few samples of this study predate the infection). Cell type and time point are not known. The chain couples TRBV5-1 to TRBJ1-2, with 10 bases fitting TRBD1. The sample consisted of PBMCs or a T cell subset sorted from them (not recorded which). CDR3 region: CASSLGVGQGRGYTF. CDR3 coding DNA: TGCGCCAGCAGCTTGGGAGTGGGACAGGGGAGAGGCTACACCTTC. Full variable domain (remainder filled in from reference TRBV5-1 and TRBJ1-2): KAGVTQTPRYLIKTRGQQVTLSCSPISGHRSVSWYQQTPGQGLQFLFEYFSETQRNKGNFPGRFSGRQFSNSRSEMNVSTLELGDSALYLCASSLGVGQGRGYTFGSGTRLTVV.